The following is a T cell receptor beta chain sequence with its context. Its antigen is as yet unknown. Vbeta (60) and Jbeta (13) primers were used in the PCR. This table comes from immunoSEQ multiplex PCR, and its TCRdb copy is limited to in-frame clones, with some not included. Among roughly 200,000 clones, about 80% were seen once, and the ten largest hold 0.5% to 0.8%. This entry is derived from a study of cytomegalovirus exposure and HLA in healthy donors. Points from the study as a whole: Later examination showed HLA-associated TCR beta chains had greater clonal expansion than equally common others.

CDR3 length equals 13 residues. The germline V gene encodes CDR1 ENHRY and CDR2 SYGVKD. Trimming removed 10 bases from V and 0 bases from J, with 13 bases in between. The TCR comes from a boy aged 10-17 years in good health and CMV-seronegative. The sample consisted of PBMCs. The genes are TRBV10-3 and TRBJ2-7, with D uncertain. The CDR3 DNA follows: TGTGCCACCGGCGACCGGAGCTCCTACGAGCAGTACTTC. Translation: CATGDRSSYEQYF.